This entry is about one T cell receptor beta chain. Its antigen is as yet unknown. The authors ran the assay at deep level. Libraries were prepared by immunoSEQ multiplex PCR; TCRdb keeps only in-frame clonotypes and omits some of them. The sample has roughly 500,000 clones, 76% seen once; the top ten hold under 15%. This CDR3 contains 18 residues. This entry belongs to a study of shared clonotypes between healthy human individuals. Study-wide results and caveats: Researchers sampled only blood; tissue repertoires likely differ.

Healthy and HIV-negative, the adult donors had no recent acute infections or vaccinations. Every one of the donors was a Caucasian adult that lived in Nashville, Tennessee. The rearrangement links TRBV1 to TRBJ2-1; no check of the table's D call, TRBD2, against the DNA was made. TRBV1 is flagged as a pseudogene. Material: PBMCs. This TCR derives from a woman between 40 and 55 years old in good health. Some clones in this sample may be carry-over from other donors' samples. The CDR3 bases are TGCACCAGCAGCCGTGCTAGCGGGACCGAGAGCTCCTACAATGAGCAGTTCTTC. Amino acid sequence: CTSSRASGTESSYNEQFF.